Below, 24 T cell receptor beta chains from the same sample are listed, as sequenced in a study of lymphopenia after photon versus proton radiotherapy. Data came from immunoSEQ multiplex PCR; TCRdb stores just in-frame clones and leaves some out. This table has approximately 160,000 clones, approximately 91% appearing once. This sample comprised peripheral blood, obtained from a patient treated with photon-based radiotherapy. The receptor set was obtained from a man aged 50 to 59 with gastric cancer.

This chain uses TRBV4-3 with TRBJ2-2; D might be TRBD1 or TRBD2, each matching 6 bases. The CDR3 runs 16 residues. The germline gives CDR1 LGHNA, CDR2 YSLEER. Trimming removed 0 bases from V and 4 bases from J, with 12 bases in between. The CDR3 region is CASSQDGGGSTGELFF. The CDR3 DNA sequence: TGCGCCAGCAGCCAAGATGGAGGGGGAAGCACCGGGGAGCTGTTTTTT.

This chain joins TRBV7-2 and TRBJ2-7; possibly TRBD2 for D (5 bases). There are 13 residues in the CDR3. The germline CDR1 and CDR2 sequences are SGHTA and FQGNSA. The germline V and J ends were trimmed by 1 base and 2 bases, with 6 bases remaining between them. CDR3 amino acids: CASSLGGTYEQYF. CDR3 sequence (DNA): TGTGCCAGCAGCTTAGGAGGGACCTACGAGCAGTACTTC. The full variable domain, with the rest looked up from reference TRBV7-2 and TRBJ2-7, is GAGVSQSPSNKVTEKGKDVELRCDPISGHTALYWYRQSLGQGLEFLIYFQGNSAPDKSGLPSDRFSAERTGGSVSTLTIQRTQQEDSAVYLCASSLGGTYEQYFGPGTRLTVT.

This CDR3 is CASSPWSGGAGYTF. CDR3 in DNA: TGTGCCAGCTCACCATGGAGCGGCGGGGCAGGCTACACCTTC. The chain is built from TRBV18 and TRBJ1-2; D may be TRBD1 (5 bases). Germline V gives CDR1 KGHSH, CDR2 LQKENI. Trimming pared 2 bases from V and 8 bases from J, leaving 15 bases between. The CDR3 contains 14 residues.

Only a few counts were recorded for this clone. The chain combines TRBV15 with TRBJ2-1; 15 bases match TRBD2. Germline CDR1 is LNHNV and CDR2 is YYDKDF (reference sequence). The CDR3 consists of 15 residues. The V gene end was trimmed by 4 bases and the J gene end by 12 bases; junction bases not matched to a gene: 7. CDR3 coding DNA: TGTGCCACCAGCATTCGGACTAGCGGGAGGGCCGGGCAGTTCTTC. Translation: CATSIRTSGRAGQFF.

This chain uses TRBV27 with TRBJ2-7; the D is unclear. The CDR3 has 14 residues. The germline gives CDR1 MNHEY, CDR2 SMNVEV (reference sequence). Trimming shortened V by 6 bases and J by 0 bases, and 12 bases separated the two germline ends. The CDR3 DNA is TGTGCCAGCAGATCCGTTCAAAGCTCCTACGAGCAGTACTTC. It is translated as CASRSVQSSYEQYF.

This clone was counted only a few times. This chain links TRBV5-1 with TRBJ1-2; D may be TRBD1 (5 bases). Looked up from germline, CDR1 is SGHRS and CDR2 is YFSETQ. This CDR3 region has 15 residues. Between the trimmed V and J ends, which lost 2 bases and 1 base, there was a span of 12 bases. The CDR3 spells CASSFGYRINYGYTF. The CDR3 bases are TGCGCCAGCAGCTTTGGGTACAGGATTAACTATGGCTACACCTTC.

The gene calls are TRBV7-2 and TRBJ2-7, with D tentatively TRBD2 (6 bases). The CDR3 has 13 residues. CDR1 and CDR2 from the germline V gene are SGHTA and FQGNSA. Between the trimmed V and J ends, which lost 5 bases and 0 bases, there was a span of 8 bases. This CDR3 is CASSRDFSYEQYF. CDR3 coding DNA: TGTGCCAGCAGCCGGGACTTCTCCTACGAGCAGTACTTC.

The chain joins TRBV28 to TRBJ1-5; D not resolved. The CDR3 sequence is 17 residues long. The ends were cut back, 5 bases at V and 0 bases at J, with 17 bases in the middle. Germline loops: CDR1 MDHEN, CDR2 SYDVKM. The DNA of the CDR3 is TGTGCCAGCAGTGGCGGCGGATCTAGATATAGCAATCAGCCCCAGCATTTT. This gives the protein CASSGGGSRYSNQPQHF.

The rearrangement joins TRBV19 to TRBJ1-4; D not certain. V lost 0 bases, J lost 5 bases, and 16 bases lay in between. CDR1 LNHDA and CDR2 SQIVND come from the germline V gene (reference sequence). This CDR3 has 17 residues. In nucleotides, the CDR3 is TGTGCCAGTAGTATAGATGGAACGGCCCATCCGAATGAAAAACTGTTTTTT. Amino acid sequence: CASSIDGTAHPNEKLFF.

This chain uses TRBV7-2 with TRBJ2-2; D is uncertain. The V and J ends lost 0 bases and 5 bases respectively, with 7 bases between them. The CDR3 totals 14 residues. Per germline, CDR1 SGHTA and CDR2 FQGNSA. The CDR3 sequence is CASSLAVGTGELFF. The CDR3 DNA reads TGTGCCAGCAGCTTAGCGGTTGGGACCGGGGAGCTGTTTTTT.

This chain joins TRBV28 and TRBJ1-5; D not certain. V was cut by 2 bases and J by 3 bases, with 14 bases left in between. The CDR3 covers 16 residues. Germline V lookup: CDR1 MDHEN, CDR2 SYDVKM. CDR3 in amino acids: CASSLSSGSYNQPQHF. CDR3 sequence (DNA): TGTGCCAGCAGTTTAAGTTCTGGTTCCTACAATCAGCCCCAGCATTTT.

This chain links TRBV5-1 with TRBJ2-7, with D uncertain. Trimming cost V 5 bases and J 2 bases, with 11 bases left between them. The CDR3 spans 13 residues. CDR1 and CDR2 from the germline V gene are SGHRS and YFSETQ. The CDR3 reads CASSIAVAYEQYF. Written as DNA, the CDR3 is TGCGCCAGCAGTATTGCGGTAGCCTACGAGCAGTACTTC.

The J gene is TRBJ1-2, the V gene TRBV29-1, with D possibly TRBD1 on 5 matching bases. Trimming stripped 5 bases from V and 0 bases from J, with 13 bases between. This CDR3 is built from 14 residues. Germline-derived CDR1 and CDR2 are SQVTM and ANQGSEA. For the CDR3, the DNA is TGCAGCGTTTTTGCAGGGTCGGCTAACTATGGCTACACCTTC. Translation gives CSVFAGSANYGYTF.

Worth noting for this clone: Other nucleotide sequences from this sample produce the same CDR3. The chain has TRBV30 and TRBJ2-7; no clear D. The ends were cut back, 0 bases at V and 2 bases at J, with 5 bases in the middle. This CDR3 is built from 12 residues. Germline V CDR1 and CDR2: GTSNPN, SVGIG (reference sequence). The CDR3 DNA follows: TGTGCCTGGAGTGTCAGAGCCTACGAGCAGTACTTC. This codes for CAWSVRAYEQYF. Full variable domain (outside the CDR3, taken from reference TRBV30 and TRBJ2-7): SQTIHQWPATLVQPVGSPLSLECTVEGTSNPNLYWYRQAAGRGLQLLFYSVGIGQISSEVPQNLSASRPQDRQFILSSKKLLLSDSGFYLCAWSVRAYEQYFGPGTRLTVT.

The J gene is TRBJ2-1, the V gene TRBV5-4; 9 bases line up with TRBD2. Germline V gene sequence: CDR1 SGHNT, CDR2 YYREEE (reference sequence). The CDR3 consists of 16 residues. V gave up 0 bases and J gave up 5 bases; unmatched junction bases: 6. CDR3 in amino acids: CASSLERGLAHNEQFF. The CDR3 DNA reads TGTGCCAGCAGCTTGGAGCGGGGACTAGCCCACAATGAGCAGTTCTTC. The full variable domain, with the rest looked up from reference TRBV5-4 and TRBJ2-1, is ETGVTQSPTHLIKTRGQQVTLRCSSQSGHNTVSWYQQALGQGPQFIFQYYREEENGRGNFPPRFSGLQFPNYSSELNVNALELDDSALYLCASSLERGLAHNEQFFGPGTRLTVL.

The chain carries TRBV7-2 and TRBJ1-2; 9 bases fit TRBD1. Losses at the gene ends were 4 bases for V and 4 bases for J; bases not matched to a gene: 4. CDR1 is SGHTA, CDR2 FQGNSA, per germline. This CDR3 contains 14 residues. The CDR3 here is CASSWGQGVYGYTF. As DNA, the CDR3 is TGTGCCAGCAGCTGGGGACAGGGCGTCTATGGCTACACCTTC.

CDR3 nucleotide sequence: TGTGCCAGCAGCGTAGATCTAGCGGGGCCTGCAGATACGCAGTATTTT. Amino acids: CASSVDLAGPADTQYF. The chain combines TRBV9 with TRBJ2-3, with TRBD2 matching over 9 bases. With 0 bases clipped from V and 4 bases from J, the junction kept 6 bases outside the gene matches. Per the germline V gene, CDR1 is SGDLS and CDR2 is YYNGEE. The CDR3 runs to 16 residues.

The chain combines TRBV7-8 with TRBJ2-1; D remains unclear. Per germline, CDR1 SGHVS and CDR2 FQNEAQ. This CDR3 is built from 11 residues. The ends were cut back, 4 bases at V and 10 bases at J, with 8 bases in the middle. The CDR3 is CASSSIREQFF. The CDR3 DNA reads as TGTGCCAGCAGCTCTATTCGGGAGCAGTTCTTC. The full variable domain, completed using reference TRBV7-8 and TRBJ2-1, is GAGVSQSPRYKVAKRGQDVALRCDPISGHVSLFWYQQALGQGPEFLTYFQNEAQLDKSGLPSDRFFAERPEGSVSTLKIQRTQQEDSAVYLCASSSIREQFFGPGTRLTVL.

This clone showed up just once. This chain joins TRBV7-9 and TRBJ2-1, with D perhaps TRBD1 (6 bases). The length of the CDR3 is 15 residues. V gave up 1 base and J gave up 2 bases, with 9 bases separating them. The germline V gene has CDR1 SEHNR and CDR2 FQNEAQ (reference sequence). This chain's CDR3 is CASSLDRVPYNEQFF. The CDR3 bases are TGTGCCAGCAGCTTAGACAGGGTACCCTACAATGAGCAGTTCTTC.

V is TRBV6-1 and J is TRBJ2-7, with 9 nucleotides matching TRBD1. V was clipped by 2 bases and J by 2 bases; unmatched bases: 7. In germline, CDR1 is MNHNS, CDR2 SASEGT. This CDR3 is 16 amino acids long. Written as DNA, the CDR3 is TGTGCCAGCAGTGAATATCTAGGGACAGGGCCCTACGAGCAGTACTTC. It translates to CASSEYLGTGPYEQYF.

The rearrangement links TRBV27 to TRBJ2-7; maybe TRBD2 (6 bases). Trimming took 8 bases from V and 2 from J, leaving 28 bases between them. The CDR3 has 18 residues. CDR1 is MNHEY, CDR2 SMNVEV, per germline (reference sequence). CDR3 loop: CASGEAPKTGVGPYEQYF. Written as DNA, the CDR3 is TGTGCCAGCGGAGAAGCCCCTAAGACGGGAGTGGGCCCCTACGAGCAGTACTTC.

The chain carries TRBV11-2 and TRBJ2-2, with D possibly being TRBD1 (6 bases). V lost 3 bases and J 2 bases, leaving 13 bases between the germline ends. The germline V gene has CDR1 SGHAT and CDR2 FQNNGV. This CDR3 spans 16 amino acids. DNA for the CDR3: TGTGCCAGCAGCTTCCGACAGGTAGCAAACACCGGGGAGCTGTTTTTT. Its protein product is CASSFRQVANTGELFF.

The V call is TRBV27, the J call TRBJ2-3; D is unresolved. Germline CDR1 is MNHEY and CDR2 is SMNVEV (reference sequence). This CDR3 comprises 12 residues. V was cut by 4 bases and J by 0 bases, with 2 bases left in between. The CDR3 DNA is TGTGCCAGCAGTTATAGCACAGATACGCAGTATTTT. It specifies CASSYSTDTQYF.

About this clone: This CDR3 is also generated by other DNA sequences in the sample. The chain links TRBV18 to TRBJ1-1; D gene unclear. This CDR3 is built from 14 residues. V was pared by 0 bases and J by 2 bases, with 7 bases between. CDR1 is KGHSH and CDR2 is LQKENI in the germline V gene. CDR3 coding DNA: TGTGCCAGCTCACCACCAGGATCCAACACTGAAGCTTTCTTT. This translates into CASSPPGSNTEAFF.